This is a list of T cell receptor beta chains from one sample in a study of PD-1 blockade in classical Hodgkin lymphoma. Clones were sequenced by immunoSEQ multiplex PCR, and TCRdb holds only the in-frame ones, with some missing. The table shows some 96,000 clones, with 81% occurring only once. The specimen comprised peripheral blood mononuclear cells (PBMCs), sampled before the second cycle of nivolumab. The receptor source for this set is a human donor with classical Hodgkin lymphoma. Both conserved end residues are part of each CDR3. The order of the fields is clone size, D gene, J gene, V gene, CDR3 DNA, CDR3 protein. A D gene is named only where the DNA matches it firmly. Size tells how often a clone was seen (once, few, many) or the class of an expanded clone, and some rows leave it out.

NA | NA | TRBJ2-3 | TRBV11-3 | TGTGCCAGCAGCCCGGGAGTAGGCACAGATACGCAGTATTTT | CASSPGVGTDTQYF
once | NA | TRBJ1-1 | TRBV30 | TGTGCCTGGAGTGTGGTCAAGGGAGAAGCTTTCTTT | CAWSVVKGEAFF
NA | TRBD2 | TRBJ2-3 | TRBV6-4 | TGTGCCAGCAGTGATGCTGGCGGGAGAGGTACAGATACGCAGTATTTT | CASSDAGGRGTDTQYF
NA | NA | TRBJ1-2 | TRBV7-3 | TGTGCCAGCAGCTCCCAGCCATCGGGTGGCTACACCTTC | CASSSQPSGGYTF
NA | NA | TRBJ1-2 | TRBV7-6 | TGTGCCAGCAGCTTTCAAGACGCGGGCGGCTACACCTTC | CASSFQDAGGYTF
NA | NA | TRBJ1-1 | TRBV10-3 | TGTGCCATCAGGCCGTCAGGAGCCGGTACTGAAGCTTTCTTT | CAIRPSGAGTEAFF
NA | NA | TRBJ2-3 | TRBV19 | TGTGCCAGTAGTTTGACTAGGGGGGGTCGAGATACGCAGTATTTT | CASSLTRGGRDTQYF
NA | NA | TRBJ2-2 | TRBV10-3 | TGTGCCATCAGTGCGACAGGAATGATCGGGGAGCTGTTTTTT | CAISATGMIGELFF
NA | NA | TRBJ1-1 | TRBV7-2 | TGTGCCAGCAGTTTCGTAGGCACTGAAGCTTTCTTT | CASSFVGTEAFF
few | TRBD1 | TRBJ1-5 | TRBV7-2 | TGTGCCAGCAGCCCGACAGGGGGCAATCAGCCCCAGCATTTT | CASSPTGGNQPQHF
NA | TRBD1 | TRBJ1-4 | TRBV5-1 | TGCGCCAGCAGCTTGGGGGACAGGGGTAATGAAAAACTGTTTTTT | CASSLGDRGNEKLFF
NA | NA | TRBJ2-3 | TRBV7-6 | TGTGCCAGCAGCTTAATGGACGCGGGCGCAGATACGCAGTATTTT | CASSLMDAGADTQYF
few | NA | TRBJ1-5 | TRBV7-9 | TGTGCCAGCGGAGGGGATCAGCCCCAGCATTTT | CASGGDQPQHF
few | NA | TRBJ1-2 | TRBV10-3 | TGTGCCATCAGTGAGTCTAGCCAGGGATATGGCTACACCTTC | CAISESSQGYGYTF
NA | TRBD2 | TRBJ2-1 | TRBV6-1 | TGTGCCAGCAGTGAAGCATGGGCGGGAGCTGAGCAGTTCTTC | CASSEAWAGAEQFF
once | NA | TRBJ2-7 | TRBV5-1 | TGCGCCAGCAGCCCGCAGGGGCAGGGACGAACCTACGAGCAGTACTTC | CASSPQGQGRTYEQYF
few | NA | TRBJ2-5 | TRBV10-3 | TGTGCCATCAGTGAGCGGCAAGAGACCCAGTACTTC | CAISERQETQYF
NA | NA | TRBJ1-1 | TRBV19 | TGTGCCAGTAGTATTTCCGGGAGGTACACTGAAGCTTTCTTT | CASSISGRYTEAFF
NA | NA | TRBJ2-5 | TRBV4-1 | TGCGCCAGCAGCCAAGATCCGCCCGGCAGCGCCCAAGAGACCCAGTACTTC | CASSQDPPGSAQETQYF
NA | TRBD2 | TRBJ2-7 | TRBV30 | TGTGCCTGGAGTGTTAGTGGGGGGGCCTACGAGCAGTACTTC | CAWSVSGGAYEQYF
NA | TRBD2 | TRBJ2-3 | TRBV10-3 | TGTGCCATCCAGCGGGAGGCCATTAGCACAGATACGCAGTATTTT | CAIQREAISTDTQYF
NA | NA | TRBJ2-7 | TRBV7-9 | TGTGCCAGCAGCTTTGACCGTCCCTACGAGCAGTACTTC | CASSFDRPYEQYF
NA | NA | TRBJ1-5 | TRBV6-1 | TGTGCCAGCAGTGACGGTCGGCCGGAGGCCCAGCATTTT | CASSDGRPEAQHF
NA | NA | TRBJ1-1 | TRBV29-1 | TGCAGCGTTGACGAATCTGGGAGGTCAGAAGCTTTCTTT | CSVDESGRSEAFF
few | NA | TRBJ2-5 | TRBV7-9 | TGTGCCAGCAGCTTAGGACAGGGACTGTACTTC | CASSLGQGLYF
NA | NA | TRBJ2-3 | TRBV6-6 | TGTGCCAGCGGAATAGGTACCCCTGAGGGGACGCAGTATTTT | CASGIGTPEGTQYF
few | NA | TRBJ1-1 | TRBV9 | TGTGCCAGCAGCGCCAGGACTCAGACTGAAGCTTTCTTT | CASSARTQTEAFF
NA | TRBD1 | TRBJ2-7 | TRBV7-9 | TGTGCCAGCAGCATCACTCCGGGACAGGGGGCTTCCTACGAGCAGTACTTC | CASSITPGQGASYEQYF
few | NA | TRBJ1-1 | TRBV18 | TGTGCCAGCTCGCCAATTTTATTGGGCACTGAAGCTTTCTTT | CASSPILLGTEAFF
NA | TRBD2 | TRBJ2-3 | TRBV27 | TGTGCCAGCACCCCATTTTTGCCGGGAGGGCCGTATACGCAGTATTTT | CASTPFLPGGPYTQYF
NA | TRBD1 | TRBJ2-7 | TRBV27 | TGTGCCAGCAGTCCTCCCCTGAGGACAGGGGGAAACGAGCAGTACTTC | CASSPPLRTGGNEQYF
NA | NA | TRBJ2-1 | TRBV6-5 | TGTGCCAGCACCAAGGACTCCTACAATGAGCAGTTCTTC | CASTKDSYNEQFF